This TCR beta chain was observed in a study of T cell responses to AZD1222 COVID-19 vaccine. Study context: Pooled samples include second doses given at about 4 or 12 weeks. Broader study findings: Repertoires were sampled only after the peak T cell response. Spike-specific TCR breadth rose after two AZD1222 doses, and depth rose as well.

With V trimmed by 0 bases and J by 0 bases, 3 bases remained unmatched. The CDR3 consists of 16 residues. Germline lookup yields CDR1 SGHDT and CDR2 YYEEEE. Clones were sequenced by immunoSEQ multiplex PCR, and TCRdb holds only the in-frame ones, with some missing. The profile shows roughly 180,000 clones, roughly nine tenths of them singletons. This clone is a singleton in its sample. Its specificity is unknown. Source: peripheral blood, taken on day 0 of AZD1222 vaccination. This receptor was identified in an adult in good health. The chain uses TRBV5-6 and TRBJ1-3; 7 bases fit TRBD1. The CDR3 DNA reads TGTGCCAGCAGCTTGGAGGGGGCCTACTCTGGAAACACCATATATTTT. Amino acids: CASSLEGAYSGNTIYF.